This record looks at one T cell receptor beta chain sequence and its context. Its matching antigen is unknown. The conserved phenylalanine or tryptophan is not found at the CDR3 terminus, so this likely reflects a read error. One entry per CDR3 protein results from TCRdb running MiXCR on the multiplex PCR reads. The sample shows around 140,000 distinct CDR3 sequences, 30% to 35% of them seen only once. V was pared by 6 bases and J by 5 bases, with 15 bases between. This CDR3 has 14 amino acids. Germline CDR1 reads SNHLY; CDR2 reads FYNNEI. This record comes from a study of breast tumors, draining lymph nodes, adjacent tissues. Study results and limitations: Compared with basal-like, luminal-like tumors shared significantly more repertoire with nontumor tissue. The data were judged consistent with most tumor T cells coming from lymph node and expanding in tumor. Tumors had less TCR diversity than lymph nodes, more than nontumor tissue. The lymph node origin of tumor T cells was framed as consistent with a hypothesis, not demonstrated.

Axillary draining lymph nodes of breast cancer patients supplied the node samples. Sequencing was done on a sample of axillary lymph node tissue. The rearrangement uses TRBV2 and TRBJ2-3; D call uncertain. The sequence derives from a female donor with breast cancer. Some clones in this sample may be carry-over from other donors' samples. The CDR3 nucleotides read TGTGCCAGCAGGCTTGGCGAGACGGTAGATACGCAGTATCTT. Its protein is CASRLGETVDTQYL.